These 27 T cell receptor beta chains share one sample of origin, sequenced in a study of blood T cells in healthy people across ages (dated by TCRdb to 2014 to 2015). Library preparation was by 5' RACE. Sequencing was performed on an Illumina HiSeq 2500. A second PCR of roughly 7 to 11 cycles was performed with a sample-barcoded 5' primer and a J-beta primer mix. TCRdb cleaned the public reads at Q25 with fastp, built clones with MiXCR and kept in-frame beta chains. Rows are unified per CDR3 protein, each entry keeping the most common DNA and genes. This sample gives some 1 million distinct CDR3 sequences in total; 35% to 55% of them show up just once. The ten largest make up over 15% of the sample. The sequenced material came from blood. The receptors were sampled from a woman aged 55 to 70 in good health.

This clonotype has only a few counts. The chain carries TRBV12-3 or TRBV12-4 and TRBJ1-3, with unresolved D. This CDR3 has 14 amino acids. V shed 6 bases and J shed 0 bases, with 9 bases lying between them. The CDR3, as DNA: TGTGCCAGCAGCCTCCGGGGCTCTGGAAACACCATATATTTT. It encodes CASSLRGSGNTIYF.

The chain is built from TRBV28 and TRBJ1-2, with TRBD1 matching over 7 bases. The V gene's germline CDR1 is MDHEN and CDR2 SYDVKM. CDR3 length equals 16 residues. The ends lost 4 bases at V and 1 base at J; junction bases unmatched: 9. CDR3 protein: CASSSGGGRINYGYTF. CDR3 bases: TGTGCCAGCAGTTCAGGGGGGGGTCGGATTAACTATGGCTACACCTTC.

The chain is built from TRBV12-3 or TRBV12-4 and TRBJ2-7; tentatively, D is TRBD2 (6 bases). CDR3 length: 16 amino acids. V gave up 5 bases and J gave up 7 bases, with 24 bases separating them. The CDR3 DNA reads as TGTGCCAGCAGTGGAGGGCCTTTGCGGGGCTACAATGAGCAGTACTTC. Translation: CASSGGPLRGYNEQYF.

The V call is TRBV2, the J call TRBJ2-1; tentatively, D is TRBD2 (6 bases). The J call may be wrong; the DNA end is better matched by TRBJ2-7. The V gene's germline CDR1 is SNHLY and CDR2 FYNNEI. CDR3 size: 14 residues. CDR3 loop: CASSERASYNEQYF. CDR3 in DNA: TGTGCCAGCAGCGAGCGGGCTTCCTACAATGAGCAGTACTTC.

This clonotype was picked up a small number of times. The rearrangement joins TRBV7-2 to TRBJ2-4; 10 nucleotides line up with TRBD1. The better agreement between TRBJ2-7 and the DNA end casts doubt on the J call. The CDR3 loop spans 16 amino acids. Germline V gives CDR1 SGHTA, CDR2 FQGNSA. In DNA, the CDR3 is TGTGCCAGCAGCTACGAGTTCGGACAGGGGGACGACGAGCAGTACTTC. Encoded protein: CASSYEFGQGDDEQYF.

With regard to this clonotype: Mismatch with germline at one junction end may stem from a read error. The chain has TRBV28 and TRBJ2-6, with 12 bases matching TRBD1. Per germline, CDR1 MDHEN and CDR2 SYDVKM. The CDR3 covers 16 residues. The CDR3 coding sequence is TGTGCCAGCAGTTTGGGACAGGGGGCGCCGGCGGACGTCCCGACTTTC. This translates into CASSLGQGAPADVPTF.

The chain joins TRBV14 to TRBJ2-4; TRBD1 or TRBD2 may be the D gene (5 bases each). The J call may be in error: the DNA end matches TRBJ2-7 better. This CDR3 is built from 17 residues. Germline-derived CDR1 and CDR2 are SGHDN and FVKESK. The CDR3 sequence: CASSQDYATGLTYEQYF. CDR3 nucleotide sequence: TGTGCCAGCAGCCAAGATTATGCGACGGGGCTGACCTACGAGCAGTACTTC.

Only a few counts were recorded for this clonotype. The rearrangement uses TRBV7-9 and TRBJ2-7; D tentatively reads TRBD1 or TRBD2 (6 bases each). This CDR3 is 14 amino acids long. V lost 0 bases and J lost 3, with 9 bases in between. Germline loops: CDR1 SEHNR, CDR2 FQNEAQ (reference sequence). CDR3 residues: CASSLAGGHYEQYF. The CDR3 DNA reads as TGTGCCAGCAGCTTAGCGGGGGGCCACTACGAGCAGTACTTC.

The chain uses TRBV27 and TRBJ2-7; TRBD2 aligns across 8 bases. The CDR3 has 17 residues. V shed 3 bases, J shed 1 base, and the junction held 11 bases outside the gene matches. CDR1 is MNHEY and CDR2 is SMNVEV in the germline V gene (reference sequence). The CDR3 sequence is CASSLTAVLAGSYEQYF. The CDR3 region has the DNA TGTGCCAGCAGTTTGACGGCCGTCCTAGCGGGTTCCTACGAGCAGTACTTC.

V and J are TRBV7-6 and TRBJ2-5; the D gene is possibly TRBD2 (6 bases). CDR3 length: 20 amino acids. CDR1 and CDR2 (germline): SGHVS, FNYEAQ. Trimming removed 4 bases at V and 11 bases at J, with 38 bases between. The CDR3 bases are TGTGCCAGCAGCTCCCCTCCCCAATACGAGGTTAGCGGTGCCCACAATGAGCAGTACTTC. Protein product: CASSSPPQYEVSGAHNEQYF.

This clonotype occurred a few times. The chain joins TRBV10-3 to TRBJ2-5; 7 positions match TRBD2. The V segment lost 0 bases and the J segment 1 base; nucleotides outside the gene matches: 8. This CDR3 comprises 17 residues. The germline CDR1 and CDR2 sequences are ENHRY and SYGVKD. CDR3 coding DNA: TGTGCCATCAGTGAGTCGTTTACGGGGACTACCCAAGAGACCCAGTACTTC. Translation: CAISESFTGTTQETQYF.

Only one count was recorded for this clonotype. Compared with germline, one end of the junction differs, possibly owing to a read error. The chain is built from TRBV10-3 and TRBJ2-7; 14 bases map to TRBD2. The V gene's germline CDR1 is ENHRY and CDR2 SYGVKD. The CDR3 runs to 17 residues. The chain's CDR3 is CVISGGTSGRGTYEQYF. The CDR3 nucleotides read TGTGTCATCAGTGGGGGGACTAGCGGGAGAGGGACCTACGAGCAGTACTTC.

This clonotype was observed once. This chain uses TRBV7-6 with TRBJ2-5; 8 bases are a match to TRBD1. Germline CDR1 and CDR2: SGHVS and FNYEAQ. There are 16 residues in the CDR3. V was pared by 5 bases and J by 3 bases, with 11 bases of the junction left unmatched. In DNA form, the CDR3 reads TGTGCCAGCAGCACCAGAGCCAGGACAGGGAAAGAGACCCAGTACTTC. Translation gives CASSTRARTGKETQYF.

This clonotype was detected a few times. The chain is built from TRBV30 and TRBJ2-7; 10 nucleotides line up with TRBD1. V lost 6 bases, J lost 2 bases, and 4 bases stayed unmatched. Germline V lookup: CDR1 GTSNPN, CDR2 SVGIG (reference sequence). The CDR3 contains 13 residues. The CDR3 reads CACKGQGTYEQYF. The CDR3, as DNA: TGTGCCTGTAAGGGACAGGGGACCTACGAGCAGTACTTC.

The V call is TRBV20-1, the J call TRBJ1-5, with no clear D. Trimming shortened V by 5 bases and J by 1 base, and 6 bases separated the two germline ends. CDR1 and CDR2 from the germline V gene are DFQATT and SNEGSKA (reference sequence). This CDR3 spans 12 amino acids. The CDR3 bases are TGCAGTGCTCAAGGGAGCAATCAGCCCCAGCATTTT. This gives the protein CSAQGSNQPQHF.

The gene calls are TRBV10-2 and TRBJ1-5; D might be TRBD1 (6 bases). This CDR3 contains 13 residues. The V gene lost 6 bases and the J gene lost 7 bases, with 13 bases spanning the gap. Germline loops: CDR1 WSHSY, CDR2 SAAADI. The CDR3 here is CASRPQGWQPQHF. CDR3 DNA: TGCGCCAGCAGGCCGCAGGGGTGGCAGCCCCAGCATTTT.

The gene calls are TRBV9 and TRBJ2-1; a possible D gene is TRBD2 (5 bases). The ends were cut back, 0 bases at V and 4 bases at J, with 11 bases in the middle. CDR1 and CDR2 from the germline V gene are SGDLS and YYNGEE. CDR3 length: 15 amino acids. The chain's CDR3 is CASSVEASRYNEQFF. CDR3 coding DNA: TGTGCCAGCAGCGTAGAGGCTAGCAGATACAATGAGCAGTTCTTC. The full variable domain, in which reference TRBV9 and TRBJ2-1 provide the parts outside the CDR3, is DSGVTQTPKHLITATGQRVTLRCSPRSGDLSVYWYQQSLDQGLQFLIQYYNGEERAKGNILERFSAQQFPDLHSELNLSSLELGDSALYFCASSVEASRYNEQFFGPGTRLTVL.

The chain combines TRBV29-1 with TRBJ2-1, with 12 bases lining up with TRBD2. This CDR3 has 15 residues. V was clipped by 0 bases and J by 12 bases; unmatched bases: 9. Germline-derived CDR1 and CDR2 are SQVTM and ANQGSEA. The CDR3 spells CSVEERASGRAGQFF. The CDR3 bases are TGCAGCGTTGAAGAAAGAGCTAGCGGGAGGGCCGGGCAGTTCTTC.

The V gene is TRBV11-1, the J gene TRBJ2-5, with 9 bases fitting TRBD1. The junction had 6 bases not matched to a gene; V was cut back by 5 bases and J by 2 bases. The CDR3 is 15 amino acids. The germline V gene encodes CDR1 SGHAT and CDR2 FQDESV (reference sequence). CDR3 region: CASSMGQGTQETQYF. For the CDR3, the DNA is TGTGCCAGCAGCATGGGACAGGGAACGCAAGAGACCCAGTACTTC.

The chain has TRBV2 and TRBJ1-2; D remains ambiguous. The CDR3 runs 14 residues. Germline V gene lookup returns CDR1 SNHLY and CDR2 FYNNEI. Deletions cut 1 base from V and 2 bases from J, with 8 bases between. The CDR3 sequence: CASSEDFPNYGYTF. The CDR3 DNA sequence: TGTGCCAGCAGTGAAGATTTTCCCAACTATGGCTACACCTTC.

The chain has TRBV11-2 and TRBJ2-7, with D possibly TRBD2 on 5 matching bases. The germline V gene has CDR1 SGHAT and CDR2 FQNNGV. V was shortened by 5 bases and J by 2 bases, with 13 bases between the two germline ends. This CDR3 region has 14 residues. In DNA, the CDR3 is TGTGCCAGCAGCCCCGCGGGCAGAGCCTACGAGCAGTACTTC. Its protein product is CASSPAGRAYEQYF.

This clonotype showed up just once. The chain is built from TRBV25-1 and TRBJ2-5, with TRBD1 identical over 7 bases. V was pared by 5 bases and J by 2 bases, with 5 bases of the junction left unmatched. Per germline, CDR1 MGHDK and CDR2 SYGVNS. This CDR3 is built from 14 residues. CDR3 coding DNA: TGTGCCAGCAGTTACGACAGGGAGCAAGAGACCCAGTACTTC. Residues: CASSYDREQETQYF.

This clonotype was seen a handful of times. This chain links TRBV7-9 with TRBJ2-6; D might be TRBD2 (5 bases). This CDR3 has 18 residues. The V end lost 4 bases, the J end lost 0 bases, and 16 bases lay between the germline ends. Per the germline V gene, CDR1 is SEHNR and CDR2 is FQNEAQ (reference sequence). CDR3 loop: CASSSPVRARSGANVLTF. The CDR3 nucleotides are TGTGCCAGCAGCTCCCCGGTGAGGGCACGCTCTGGGGCCAACGTCCTGACTTTC.

The chain is built from TRBV12-3 or TRBV12-4 and TRBJ2-1; 9 bases align to TRBD1. Trimming at V came to 5 bases and at J to 10 bases, leaving 6 bases not matched to a gene. The CDR3 covers 13 residues. The CDR3 here is CASSLGTGIEQFF. The DNA for the CDR3 is TGTGCCAGCAGTCTAGGGACAGGGATCGAGCAGTTCTTC.

The chain recombines TRBV20-1 with TRBJ2-3; D is unclear. From germline, CDR1 is DFQATT and CDR2 SNEGSKA (reference sequence). V lost 4 bases, J lost 3 bases, and 8 bases lay in between. The CDR3 is 12 amino acids. Here the CDR3 DNA reads TGCAGTGCTAACACCCCGACAGATACGCAGTATTTT. Encoded protein: CSANTPTDTQYF.

The chain uses TRBV20-1 and TRBJ2-3, with TRBD2 identical over 10 bases. This CDR3 contains 15 residues. V shed 5 bases, J shed 2 bases, and the junction held 7 bases outside the gene matches. Germline CDR1 and CDR2: DFQATT and SNEGSKA (reference sequence). CDR3 nucleotide sequence: TGCAGTGCTCACAAGCGGGAGGGGATCACAGATACGCAGTATTTT. It yields the protein CSAHKREGITDTQYF.

This clonotype has just a few counts. The chain uses TRBV20-1 and TRBJ2-3; perhaps TRBD2 as D (6 bases). This CDR3 comprises 15 residues. CDR1 is DFQATT and CDR2 is SNEGSKA in the germline V gene (reference sequence). The V end lost 3 bases, the J end lost 0 bases, and 13 bases lay between the germline ends. The CDR3 region is CSARTSSQSTDTQYF. The CDR3 nucleotides read TGCAGTGCTAGGACTAGTTCCCAAAGCACAGATACGCAGTATTTT.